This T cell receptor beta chain was identified during a study of shared clonotypes between healthy human individuals. Notes on the study in general: The low donor count limited represented genetic and exposure-history diversity.

Trimming at V came to 5 bases and at J to 4 bases, leaving 7 bases not matched to a gene. Germline CDR1 GTSNPN, CDR2 SVGIG (reference sequence). This CDR3 region has 13 residues. Assay: immunoSEQ multiplex PCR; the TCRdb copy retains only in-frame clones and omits some. The sample lists about 490,000 clones, approximately 79% seen once, with 12% in the top ten. There were only Caucasian adults among the donors, and all lived in Nashville, Tennessee. As concerns this clone: Its cognate antigen is unknown.

The V and J genes are TRBV30 and TRBJ1-2, with 7 bases lining up with TRBD1. The sequence was obtained from a middle-aged woman in good health. Some clones in this sample may be carry-over from other donors' samples. The specimen sequenced was PBMCs. The CDR3 loop is CAWGTGAGYGYTF. The CDR3 nucleotides are TGTGCCTGGGGCACAGGGGCCGGCTATGGCTACACCTTC.